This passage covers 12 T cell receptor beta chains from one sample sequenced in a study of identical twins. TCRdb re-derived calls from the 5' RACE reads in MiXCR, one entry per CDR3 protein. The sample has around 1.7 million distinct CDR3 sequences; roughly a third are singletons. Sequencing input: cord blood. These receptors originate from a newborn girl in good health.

CDR3: CASSLPPLTSGAVPDTQYF. The CDR3 DNA reads TGTGCCAGCAGCTTACCTCCTTTGACTAGCGGGGCGGTGCCAGATACGCAGTATTTT. This chain connects TRBV7-8 to TRBJ2-3; TRBD2 matches at 11 bases. Germline lookup yields CDR1 SGHVS and CDR2 FQNEAQ. The CDR3 is made up of 19 amino acids. Trimming cost V 2 bases and J 4 bases; bases outside gene matches: 14.

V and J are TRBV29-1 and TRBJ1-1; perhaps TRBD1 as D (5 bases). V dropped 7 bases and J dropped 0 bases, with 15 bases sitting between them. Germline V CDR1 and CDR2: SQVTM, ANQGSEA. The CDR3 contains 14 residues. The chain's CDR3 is CSATRGDLNTEAFF. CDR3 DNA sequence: TGCAGCGCTACGCGGGGGGACTTGAACACTGAAGCTTTCTTT.

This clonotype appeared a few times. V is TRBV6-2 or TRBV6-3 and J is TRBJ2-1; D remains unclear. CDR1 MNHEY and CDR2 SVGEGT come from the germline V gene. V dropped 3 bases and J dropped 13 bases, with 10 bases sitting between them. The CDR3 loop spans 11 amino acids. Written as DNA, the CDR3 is TGTGCCAGCAGTTATCAGGAGACCCAGTTCTTC. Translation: CASSYQETQFF.

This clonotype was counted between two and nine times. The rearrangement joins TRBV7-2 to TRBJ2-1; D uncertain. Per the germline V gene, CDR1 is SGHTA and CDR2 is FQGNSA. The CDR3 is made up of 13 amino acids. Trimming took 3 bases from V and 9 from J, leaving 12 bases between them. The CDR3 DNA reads TGTGCCAGCAGCTTTTCGGGCACATCTGAGCAGTTCTTC. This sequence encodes CASSFSGTSEQFF.

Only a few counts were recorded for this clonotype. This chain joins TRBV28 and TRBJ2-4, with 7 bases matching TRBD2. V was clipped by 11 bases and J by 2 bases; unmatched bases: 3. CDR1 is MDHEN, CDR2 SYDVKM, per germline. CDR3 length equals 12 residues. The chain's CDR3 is CAGGGSKNIQYF. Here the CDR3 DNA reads TGTGCCGGGGGGGGGTCCAAAAACATTCAGTACTTC.

CDR3 sequence reads: CASSPRRVTSYNEQFF. The CDR3 nucleotides read TGTGCCAGCAGCCCGAGAAGGGTAACGTCCTACAATGAGCAGTTCTTC. This chain joins TRBV7-8 and TRBJ2-1; no definite D call. The CDR3 consists of 16 residues. The V gene's germline CDR1 is SGHVS and CDR2 FQNEAQ. V was cut by 5 bases and J by 1 base, with 15 bases left in between.

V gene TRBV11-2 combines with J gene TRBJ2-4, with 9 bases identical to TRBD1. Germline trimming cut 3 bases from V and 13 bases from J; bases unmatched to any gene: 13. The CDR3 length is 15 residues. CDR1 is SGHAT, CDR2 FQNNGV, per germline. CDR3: CASSFPGTGLTEQYF. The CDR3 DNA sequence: TGTGCCAGCAGCTTTCCCGGGACAGGGTTAACTGAGCAGTACTTC.

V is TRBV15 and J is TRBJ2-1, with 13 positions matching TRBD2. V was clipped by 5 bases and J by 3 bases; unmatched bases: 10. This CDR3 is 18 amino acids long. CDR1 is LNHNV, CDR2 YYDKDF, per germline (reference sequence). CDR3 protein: CATSLKGLAGPFYNEQFF. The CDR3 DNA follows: TGTGCCACCAGCTTAAAGGGACTAGCGGGACCCTTCTACAATGAGCAGTTCTTC.

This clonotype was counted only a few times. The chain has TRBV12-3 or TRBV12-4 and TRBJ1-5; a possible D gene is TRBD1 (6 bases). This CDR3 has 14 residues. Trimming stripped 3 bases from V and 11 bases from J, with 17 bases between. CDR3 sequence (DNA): TGTGCCAGCAGTTTGGACAGCCGTCTAGTGACCCAGCATTTT. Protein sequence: CASSLDSRLVTQHF.

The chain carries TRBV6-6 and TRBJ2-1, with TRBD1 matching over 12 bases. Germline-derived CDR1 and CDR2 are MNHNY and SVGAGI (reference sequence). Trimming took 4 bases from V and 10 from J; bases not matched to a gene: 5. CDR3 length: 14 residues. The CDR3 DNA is TGTGCCAGCAGTTTTGGGACAGGGGGCACGGAGCAGTTCTTC. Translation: CASSFGTGGTEQFF.

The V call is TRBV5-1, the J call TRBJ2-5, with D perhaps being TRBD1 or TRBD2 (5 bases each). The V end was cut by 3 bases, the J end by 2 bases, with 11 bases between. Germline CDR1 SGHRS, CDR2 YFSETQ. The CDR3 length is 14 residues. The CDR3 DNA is TGCGCCAGCAGCTGGGGGAGCGCACAAGAGACCCAGTACTTC. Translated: CASSWGSAQETQYF.

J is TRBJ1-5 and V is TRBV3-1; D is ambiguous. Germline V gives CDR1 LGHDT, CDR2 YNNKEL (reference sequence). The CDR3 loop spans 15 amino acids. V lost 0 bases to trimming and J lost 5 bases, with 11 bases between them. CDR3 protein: CASSQDPGVDQPQHF. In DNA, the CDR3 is TGTGCCAGCAGCCAAGATCCGGGTGTTGATCAGCCCCAGCATTTT.